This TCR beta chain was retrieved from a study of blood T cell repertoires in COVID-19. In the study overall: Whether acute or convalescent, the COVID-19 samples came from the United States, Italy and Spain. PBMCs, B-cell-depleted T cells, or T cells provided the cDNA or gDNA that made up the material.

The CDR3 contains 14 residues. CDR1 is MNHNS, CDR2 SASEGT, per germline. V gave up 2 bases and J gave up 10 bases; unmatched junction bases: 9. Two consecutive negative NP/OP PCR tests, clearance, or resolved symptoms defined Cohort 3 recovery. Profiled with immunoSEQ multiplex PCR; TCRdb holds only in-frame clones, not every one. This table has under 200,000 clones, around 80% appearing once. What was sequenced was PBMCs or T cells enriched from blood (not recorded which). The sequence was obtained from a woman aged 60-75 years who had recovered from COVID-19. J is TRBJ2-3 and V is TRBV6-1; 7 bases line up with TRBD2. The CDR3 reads CASSELWGGTAQYF. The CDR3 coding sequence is TGTGCCAGCAGTGAACTTTGGGGGGGTACGGCGCAGTATTTT.